The 15 T cell receptor beta chains reported below all come from one sample, sequenced in a study of spatial heterogeneity in lung cancer. Described time point: sample taken at primary tumor resection. The authors sequenced whole RNA from tumor, nontumor lung or frozen PBMC without sorting. A single record per CDR3 protein comes from TCRdb applying MiXCR to the 5' RACE reads. There are about 75,000 distinct CDR3 sequences in the sample; 13% occur only once, and over 5.5% lies in the top ten. The material was PBMCs, obtained at surgery. These receptors all stem from a male donor with early-stage non-small cell lung cancer.

This clonotype was picked up a small number of times. The V call is TRBV27, the J call TRBJ2-1; possibly TRBD1 or TRBD2 for D (5 bases each). Germline-derived CDR1 and CDR2 are MNHEY and SMNVEV (reference sequence). V was clipped by 5 bases and J by 8 bases, with 25 bases between them. This CDR3 spans 17 amino acids. The CDR3 protein is CASSRSWGTTLGDEQFF. The CDR3 region has the DNA TGTGCCAGCAGTCGCTCTTGGGGGACCACCTTGGGCGATGAGCAGTTCTTC.

V and J are TRBV9 and TRBJ1-5, with D hard to call. The CDR3 is 16 residues long. Germline loops: CDR1 SGDLS, CDR2 YYNGEE. With 6 bases removed from V and 2 bases from J, the gap between germline ends came to 18 bases. This CDR3 reads CASTSQLGDRNQPQHF. The CDR3 DNA reads as TGTGCCAGCACCTCCCAACTGGGAGATCGCAATCAGCCCCAGCATTTT.

This clonotype has at least ten counts. The CDR3 is CASSLKGTYEQYF. The CDR3, as DNA: TGCGCCAGCAGCTTGAAGGGGACCTACGAGCAGTACTTC. The chain joins TRBV5-1 to TRBJ2-7; weak D call: TRBD1 (5 bases). With 1 base removed from V and 2 bases from J, the gap between germline ends came to 7 bases. This CDR3 is built from 13 residues. Germline CDR1 and CDR2: SGHRS and YFSETQ.

The table lists this clonotype with a count of one. A much larger clone is a single base away; this may be a read error. The rearrangement joins TRBV5-5 to TRBJ1-1; D unresolved. Germline values: CDR1 SGHKS, CDR2 YYEKEE (reference sequence). Deletions cut 1 base from V and 3 bases from J, with 13 bases between. This CDR3 is built from 15 residues. Here the CDR3 DNA reads TGTGCCAGCAGCTTGCAGGACCATGCGGACACTGAAGCTTTCTTT. Its protein is CASSLQDHADTEAFF. The whole variable domain, filled in from reference TRBV5-5 and TRBJ1-1, reads DAGVTQSPTHLIKTRGQQVTLRCSPISGHKSVSWYQQVLGQGPQFIFQYYEKEERGRGNFPDRFSARQFPNYSSELNVNALLLGDSALYLCASSLQDHADTEAFFGQGTRLTVV.

This clonotype was detected a few times. The rearrangement joins TRBV12-3 or TRBV12-4 to TRBJ1-5; 7 nucleotides align to TRBD1. This CDR3 contains 14 residues. V shed 3 bases, J shed 6 bases, and the junction held 5 bases outside the gene matches. CDR3 DNA: TGTGCCAGCAGTTTCGCAGGGGGAGGTCAGCCCCAGCATTTT. It codes for CASSFAGGGQPQHF.

This clonotype was found a few times. The genes are TRBV25-1 and TRBJ2-5; TRBD1 matches at 10 bases. Germline values: CDR1 MGHDK, CDR2 SYGVNS. Trimming took 5 bases from V and 5 from J; bases not matched to a gene: 8. This CDR3 has 15 amino acids. CDR3 protein: CASSTPTGGVETQYF. DNA of the CDR3: TGTGCCAGCAGTACCCCGACAGGGGGCGTCGAGACCCAGTACTTC.

This clonotype was observed at least ten times. The gene calls are TRBV24-1 and TRBJ2-6; D gene unclear. Per the germline V gene, CDR1 is KGHDR and CDR2 is SFDVKD. V was cut by 3 bases and J by 0 bases, with 5 bases left in between. The CDR3 extends over 15 amino acids. The CDR3 DNA follows: TGTGCCACCAGTGATCCCGGCTCTGGGGCCAACGTCCTGACTTTC. It translates to CATSDPGSGANVLTF.

This clonotype showed up just once. V and J are TRBV19 and TRBJ1-5; D is perhaps TRBD1 (5 bases). V shed 6 bases and J shed 0 bases, with 12 bases lying between them. Per the germline V gene, CDR1 is LNHDA and CDR2 is SQIVND (reference sequence). The CDR3 consists of 15 residues. CDR3 region: CASRQKGNSNQPQHF. The CDR3 bases are TGTGCCAGTAGGCAAAAGGGGAATAGCAATCAGCCCCAGCATTTT.

This clonotype turned up a few times. V and J are TRBV28 and TRBJ1-4; no clear D. The germline gives CDR1 MDHEN, CDR2 SYDVKM. V was pared by 2 bases and J by 5 bases, with 6 bases between. The CDR3 covers 13 residues. In nucleotides, the CDR3 is TGTGCCAGCAGTTTAGACGGGAATGAAAAACTGTTTTTT. Amino acid sequence: CASSLDGNEKLFF.

The CDR3 DNA reads TGTGCCATCGCCGATGGTCCGACAGATACGCAGTATTTT. Translation gives CAIADGPTDTQYF. This rearrangement joins TRBV24-1 to TRBJ2-3; no clear D gene. Germline CDR1 reads KGHDR; CDR2 reads SFDVKD. Trimming pared 11 bases from V and 3 bases from J, leaving 14 bases between. The CDR3 consists of 13 residues.

The V call is TRBV5-1, the J call TRBJ2-3, with a possible D match to TRBD1 (6 bases). The germline V and J ends were trimmed by 0 bases and 1 base, with 9 bases remaining between them. CDR1 is SGHRS and CDR2 is YFSETQ in the germline V gene. This CDR3 has 15 amino acids. CDR3 DNA sequence: TGCGCCAGCAGCTTGGTACAGGGTCGCACAGATACGCAGTATTTT. Residues: CASSLVQGRTDTQYF.

There are many counts of this clonotype. The chain recombines TRBV6-6 with TRBJ2-1, with unresolved D. The germline CDR1 and CDR2 sequences are MNHNY and SVGAGI (reference sequence). The CDR3 consists of 12 residues. With 4 bases removed from V and 8 bases from J, the gap between germline ends came to 9 bases. CDR3 coding DNA: TGTGCCAGCAGTTTTTGGTCCGATGAGCAGTTCTTC. This translates into CASSFWSDEQFF.

This clonotype occurred many times. CDR3 loop: CASRVSGASGANVLTF. The CDR3 bases are TGTGCCAGCAGAGTCAGCGGGGCATCGGGGGCCAACGTCCTGACTTTC. The J gene is TRBJ2-6, the V gene TRBV7-8; 7 bases match TRBD2. With 6 bases clipped from V and 4 bases from J, the junction kept 9 bases outside the gene matches. CDR1 is SGHVS and CDR2 is FQNEAQ in the germline V gene. CDR3 length: 16 amino acids.

The table lists this clonotype with a few counts. This chain uses TRBV5-1 with TRBJ2-7, with D hard to call. This CDR3 is built from 15 residues. Per germline, CDR1 SGHRS and CDR2 YFSETQ. Trimming took 0 bases from V and 2 from J, leaving 12 bases between them. The CDR3 loop is CASSLDGSITYEQYF. CDR3 nucleotide sequence: TGCGCCAGCAGCTTGGATGGCAGCATTACCTACGAGCAGTACTTC.

The J gene is TRBJ2-3, the V gene TRBV29-1; D unresolved. The CDR3 runs 13 residues. V gave up 3 bases and J gave up 0 bases, with 7 bases separating them. The V gene's germline CDR1 is SQVTM and CDR2 ANQGSEA. The CDR3 loop is CSVDGSSTDTQYF. DNA for the CDR3: TGCAGCGTTGATGGATCTAGCACAGATACGCAGTATTTT.